This passage covers 3 T cell receptor beta chains from one sample sequenced in a study of OX40 agonist ivuxolimab in advanced cancers. TCRdb keeps only in-frame clones here, not all; method: immunoSEQ multiplex PCR. This sample has tens of thousands of clones; around 88% occur once, and the top ten carry about 0.6%. Sequences were derived from CD4+ or CD8+ T cells sorted from blood, sampled in a trial of the OX40 agonist ivuxolimab. The receptors originated from an adult with an advanced solid tumor such as melanoma, head and neck, liver or kidney cancer.

The rearrangement links TRBV29-1 to TRBJ1-1; 9 nucleotides align to TRBD1. The CDR3 has 13 residues. From germline, CDR1 is SQVTM and CDR2 ANQGSEA. Trimming at V came to 7 bases and at J to 4 bases, leaving 7 bases not matched to a gene. The CDR3 protein is CSAPTGGTTEAFF. The CDR3 region has the DNA TGCAGCGCCCCGACAGGGGGTACCACTGAAGCTTTCTTT.

The rearrangement uses TRBV9 and TRBJ1-2; no reliable D call. The CDR3 spans 13 residues. Germline lookup yields CDR1 SGDLS and CDR2 YYNGEE. Trimming left V 0 bases short and J 8 bases short, with 11 bases between. In DNA form, the CDR3 reads TGTGCCAGCAGCGTAGCGGAAGGACGAGGCTACACCTTC. Its protein is CASSVAEGRGYTF.

This chain connects TRBV19 to TRBJ1-1; D not resolved. CDR1 and CDR2 from the germline V gene are LNHDA and SQIVND (reference sequence). Trimming left V 3 bases short and J 5 bases short, with 10 bases between. The CDR3 length is 13 residues. The CDR3 loop is CASSMGGMTEAFF. The CDR3 nucleotides are TGTGCCAGTAGTATGGGAGGCATGACTGAAGCTTTCTTT.